This TCR beta chain was recovered during a study of cytomegalovirus exposure and HLA in healthy donors. Across the study: The study's early data release held about 85 million unique TCRs from HLA-typed donors.

The PCR used 60 Vbeta and 13 Jbeta primers. The protocol was immunoSEQ multiplex PCR, while the TCRdb copy is restricted to in-frame clones and leaves out a portion. The sample has tens of thousands of clones, nearly 80% seen once; the top ten hold roughly 25%. V was cut by 6 bases and J by 2 bases, with 15 bases left in between. The V gene's germline CDR1 is SGHDT and CDR2 YYEEEE. The CDR3 is made up of 14 amino acids. Donors were nominally healthy when sampled, though unrecorded immune exposures were likely. The source of this sequence is a woman in her fifties or sixties in good health and CMV-seropositive. This chain joins TRBV5-6 and TRBJ2-7; tentatively, D is TRBD1 (5 bases). Sequencing input: PBMCs. The CDR3 DNA reads TGTGCCAGCAACTCCGACAGCCTTCCCTACGAGCAGTACTTC. Amino acids: CASNSDSLPYEQYF.